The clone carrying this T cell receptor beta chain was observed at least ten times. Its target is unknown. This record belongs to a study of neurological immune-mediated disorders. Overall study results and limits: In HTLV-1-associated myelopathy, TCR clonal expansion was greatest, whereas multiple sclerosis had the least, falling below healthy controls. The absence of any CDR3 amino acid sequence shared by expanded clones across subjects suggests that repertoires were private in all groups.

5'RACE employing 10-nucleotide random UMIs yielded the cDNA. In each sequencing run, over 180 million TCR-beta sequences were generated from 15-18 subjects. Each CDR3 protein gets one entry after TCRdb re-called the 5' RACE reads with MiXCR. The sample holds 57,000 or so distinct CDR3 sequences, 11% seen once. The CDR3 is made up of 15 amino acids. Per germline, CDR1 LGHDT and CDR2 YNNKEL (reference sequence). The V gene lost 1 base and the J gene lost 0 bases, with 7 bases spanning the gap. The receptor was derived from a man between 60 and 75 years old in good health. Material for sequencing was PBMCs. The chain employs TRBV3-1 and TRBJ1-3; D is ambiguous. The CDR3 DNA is TGTGCCAGCAGCCAAGGCAGGAGCTCTGGAAACACCATATATTTT. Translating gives CASSQGRSSGNTIYF. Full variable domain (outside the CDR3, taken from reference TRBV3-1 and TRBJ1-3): DTAVSQTPKYLVTQMGNDKSIKCEQNLGHDTMYWYKQDSKKFLKIMFSYNNKELIINETVPNRFSPKSPDKAHLNLHINSLELGDSAVYFCASSQGRSSGNTIYFGEGSWLTVV.